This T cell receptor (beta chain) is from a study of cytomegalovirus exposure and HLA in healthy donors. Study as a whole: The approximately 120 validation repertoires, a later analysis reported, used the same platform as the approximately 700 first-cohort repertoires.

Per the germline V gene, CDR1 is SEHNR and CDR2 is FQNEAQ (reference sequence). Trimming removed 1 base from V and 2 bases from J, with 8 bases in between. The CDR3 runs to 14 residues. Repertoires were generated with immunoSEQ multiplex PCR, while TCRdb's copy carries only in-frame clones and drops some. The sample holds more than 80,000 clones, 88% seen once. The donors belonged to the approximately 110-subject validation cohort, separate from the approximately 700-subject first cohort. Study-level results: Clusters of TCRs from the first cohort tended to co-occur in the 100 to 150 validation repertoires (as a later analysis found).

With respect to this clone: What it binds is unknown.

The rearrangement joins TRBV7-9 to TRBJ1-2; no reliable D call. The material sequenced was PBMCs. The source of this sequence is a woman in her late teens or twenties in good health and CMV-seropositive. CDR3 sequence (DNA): TGTGCCAGCAGCTTAGGGCCGCAGAACTATGGCTACACCTTC. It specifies CASSLGPQNYGYTF. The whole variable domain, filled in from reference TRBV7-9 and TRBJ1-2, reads DTGVSQNPRHKITKRGQNVTFRCDPISEHNRLYWYRQTLGQGPEFLTYFQNEAQLEKSRLLSDRFSAERPKGSFSTLEIQRTEQGDSAMYLCASSLGPQNYGYTFGSGTRLTVV.